The clone carrying this T cell receptor (beta chain) was counted only a few times. The antigen is unknown. These data originate in a study of response to subunit inactivated influenza vaccine. Whole-study findings and limits: Seasonal influenza vaccination, on each occasion, was suggested by the authors to recruit few new T cells.

Germline CDR1 and CDR2: MNHEY and SVGEGT. The CDR3 sequence is 15 residues long. V gave up 6 bases and J gave up 5 bases, with 17 bases separating them. A single record per CDR3 protein comes from TCRdb applying MiXCR to the RT-PCR reads. The sample holds roughly 570,000 distinct CDR3 sequences, 13% seen once. The sample here was PBMCs from blood, taken 45 days after vaccination. The rearrangement uses TRBV6-2 or TRBV6-3 and TRBJ2-1; D possibly corresponds to TRBD1 (6 bases). The receptor was derived from a man over 45 who received an inactivated influenza vaccine. The CDR3 DNA reads as TGTGCCAGCAGCATCACAGGGTTGAAGGACAATGAGCAGTTCTTC. Its protein is CASSITGLKDNEQFF.